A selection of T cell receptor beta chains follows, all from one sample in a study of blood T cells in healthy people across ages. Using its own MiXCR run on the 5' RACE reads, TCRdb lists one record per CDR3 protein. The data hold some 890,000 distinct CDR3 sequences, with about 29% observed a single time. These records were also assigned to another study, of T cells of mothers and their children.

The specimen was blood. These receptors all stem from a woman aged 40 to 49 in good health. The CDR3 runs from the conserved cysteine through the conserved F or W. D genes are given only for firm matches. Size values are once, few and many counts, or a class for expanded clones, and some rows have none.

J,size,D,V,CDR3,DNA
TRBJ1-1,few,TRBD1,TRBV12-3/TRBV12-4,CARPGQIGEAFF,TGTGCCAGGCCGGGACAGATAGGTGAAGCTTTCTTT
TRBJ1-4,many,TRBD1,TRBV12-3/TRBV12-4,CASKITGGANEKLFF,TGTGCCAGCAAGATCACAGGGGGAGCTAATGAAAAACTGTTTTTT
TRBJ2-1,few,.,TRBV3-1,CASSSSRGGDYNEQFF,TGTGCCAGCAGCTCCTCGAGGGGGGGGGATTACAATGAGCAGTTCTTC
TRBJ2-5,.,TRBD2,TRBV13,CASSRRGVGETQYF,TGTGCCAGCAGCCGACGGGGGGTCGGAGAGACCCAGTACTTC
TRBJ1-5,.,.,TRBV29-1,CSVSLGGNQPQHF,TGCAGCGTTTCACTCGGTGGCAATCAGCCCCAGCATTTT
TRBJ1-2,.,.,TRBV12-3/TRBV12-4,CASSHGVCYGYTF,TGTGCCAGCAGTCACGGGGTTTGTTATGGCTACACCTTC
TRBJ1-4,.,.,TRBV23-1,CASPSVGGQLATNEKLFF,TGCGCCAGCCCCTCGGTCGGGGGGCAGCTTGCAACTAATGAAAAACTGTTTTTT
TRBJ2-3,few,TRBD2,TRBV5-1,CASSLALAGALQTDTQYF,TGCGCCAGCAGCTTGGCTCTAGCGGGGGCTCTCCAGACAGATACGCAGTATTTT
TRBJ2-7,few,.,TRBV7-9,CAGSYPPWGQKGRYEQYF,TGTGCCGGCAGCTATCCTCCATGGGGACAAAAGGGCAGATACGAGCAGTACTTC
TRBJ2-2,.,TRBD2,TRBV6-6,CASSYSLAGGSGELFF,TGTGCCAGCAGTTACTCACTAGCGGGGGGGTCGGGGGAGCTGTTTTTT
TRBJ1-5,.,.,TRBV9,CASSFRPGQPQHF,TGTGCCAGCAGCTTCCGACCTGGTCAGCCCCAGCATTTT
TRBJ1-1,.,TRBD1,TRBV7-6,CASSPQGARTEAFF,TGTGCCAGCAGCCCTCAGGGGGCGCGTACTGAAGCTTTCTTT
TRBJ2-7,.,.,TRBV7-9,CASSLQGKGEQYF,TGTGCCAGCAGCTTACAGGGGAAAGGCGAGCAGTACTTC
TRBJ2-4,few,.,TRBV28,CASILPTGTKNIQYF,TGTGCCAGCATTTTACCGACAGGCACCAAAAACATTCAGTACTTC
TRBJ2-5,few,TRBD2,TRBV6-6,CASSYSKTSGGGETQYF,TGTGCCAGCAGTTACTCCAAGACTAGCGGGGGTGGAGAGACCCAGTACTTC
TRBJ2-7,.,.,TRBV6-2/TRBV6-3,CASSPGLWGTSRREQYF,TGTGCCAGCAGTCCCGGTCTCTGGGGGACCTCCCGAAGGGAGCAGTACTTC
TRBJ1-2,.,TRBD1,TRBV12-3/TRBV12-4,CASSLRGQGGGYTF,TGTGCCAGCAGTTTACGGGGACAGGGGGGTGGCTACACCTTC
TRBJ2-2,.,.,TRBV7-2,CASSLGRPAGELFF,TGTGCCAGCAGCTTAGGCAGGCCGGCCGGGGAGCTGTTTTTT
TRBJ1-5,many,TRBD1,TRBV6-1,CASTGEARTGGSQHF,TGTGCCAGCACCGGGGAGGCCCGGACAGGGGGCTCCCAGCATTTT
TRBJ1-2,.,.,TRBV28,CASSSIPADYGYTF,TGTGCCAGCAGCTCCATCCCCGCCGACTATGGCTACACCTTC
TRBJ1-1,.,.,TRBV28,CASSSLDRWAFF,TGTGCCAGCAGTTCCTTGGATCGCTGGGCTTTCTTT
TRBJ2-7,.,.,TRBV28,CASSQTQGYEQYF,TGTGCCAGCAGCCAAACACAGGGCTACGAGCAGTACTTC
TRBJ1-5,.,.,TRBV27,CASSSQGSPQHF,TGTGCCAGCAGTTCACAGGGTTCGCCCCAGCATTTT
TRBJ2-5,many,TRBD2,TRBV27,CASSFSRVGGVETQYF,TGTGCCAGCAGTTTTTCCCGCGTGGGAGGGGTGGAGACCCAGTACTTC
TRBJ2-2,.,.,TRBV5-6,CASENGEHPGELFF,TGTGCCAGCGAAAATGGAGAGCACCCCGGGGAGCTGTTTTTT
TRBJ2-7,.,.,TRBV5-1,CASSLGYRSEQYF,TGCGCCAGCAGCTTGGGGTACAGGTCCGAGCAGTACTTC
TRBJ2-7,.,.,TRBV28,CASSLLGSDGARTYEQYF,TGTGCCAGCAGTTTATTGGGGTCCGACGGAGCCCGCACCTACGAGCAGTACTTC
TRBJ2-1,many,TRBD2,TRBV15,CATSRDERGPLGEQFF,TGTGCCACCAGCAGAGATGAGCGGGGGCCTCTTGGAGAGCAGTTCTTC
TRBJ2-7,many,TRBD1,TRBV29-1,CSVEVGGRLLAEQYF,TGCAGCGTTGAAGTAGGGGGCAGGCTTTTAGCGGAGCAGTACTTC
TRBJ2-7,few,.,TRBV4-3,CASSQVGQGTSYEQYF,TGCGCCAGCAGCCAAGTAGGGCAGGGGACGTCCTACGAGCAGTACTTC
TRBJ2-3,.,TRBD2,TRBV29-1,CSVGTSGGTDTQYF,TGCAGCGTTGGGACTAGCGGGGGGACAGATACGCAGTATTTT
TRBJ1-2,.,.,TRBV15,CATSRESIANYGYTF,TGTGCCACCAGCAGAGAATCGATAGCTAACTATGGCTACACCTTC
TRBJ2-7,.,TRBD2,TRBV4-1,CASSRQQGLGLVLDEQYF,TGCGCCAGCAGCCGCCAGCAGGGACTGGGACTAGTTCTTGACGAGCAGTACTTC
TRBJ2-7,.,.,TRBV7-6,CASSFKQNSYEQYF,TGTGCCAGCAGCTTTAAGCAGAACTCCTACGAGCAGTACTTC
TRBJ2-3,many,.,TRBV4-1,CASSPGAVRTDTQYF,TGCGCCAGCAGCCCAGGGGCAGTACGCACAGATACGCAGTATTTT
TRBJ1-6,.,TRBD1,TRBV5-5,CASTDIPRGTGYSPLHF,TGTGCCAGCACCGATATACCCCGAGGGACAGGGTATTCACCCCTCCACTTT
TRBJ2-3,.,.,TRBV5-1,CASSLAIGTQYF,TGCGCCAGCAGCTTGGCTATCGGCACGCAGTATTTT
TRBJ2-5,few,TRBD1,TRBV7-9,CTSSLRQGETQYF,TGTACCAGCAGCCTAAGACAGGGAGAGACCCAGTACTTC
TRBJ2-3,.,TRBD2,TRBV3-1,CASSATGGGVIDTQYF,TGTGCCAGCAGCGCTACGGGCGGGGGGGTTATAGATACGCAGTATTTT
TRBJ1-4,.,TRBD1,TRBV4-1,CASSPYRGRGEKLFF,TGCGCCAGCAGCCCTTACAGGGGGCGGGGTGAAAAACTGTTTTTT
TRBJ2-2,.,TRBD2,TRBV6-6,CASSLLAGVNTGELFF,TGTGCCAGCAGCCTCCTAGCGGGGGTTAACACCGGGGAGCTGTTTTTT
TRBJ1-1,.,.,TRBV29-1,CSVVWNTEAFF,TGCAGCGTTGTCTGGAACACTGAAGCTTTCTTT
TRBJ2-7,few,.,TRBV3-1,CASSQGLSEQYF,TGTGCCAGCAGCCAAGGACTCTCCGAGCAGTACTTC
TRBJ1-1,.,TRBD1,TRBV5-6,CASSLDTGGQTEAFF,TGTGCCAGCAGCTTGGATACAGGGGGTCAGACTGAAGCTTTCTTT